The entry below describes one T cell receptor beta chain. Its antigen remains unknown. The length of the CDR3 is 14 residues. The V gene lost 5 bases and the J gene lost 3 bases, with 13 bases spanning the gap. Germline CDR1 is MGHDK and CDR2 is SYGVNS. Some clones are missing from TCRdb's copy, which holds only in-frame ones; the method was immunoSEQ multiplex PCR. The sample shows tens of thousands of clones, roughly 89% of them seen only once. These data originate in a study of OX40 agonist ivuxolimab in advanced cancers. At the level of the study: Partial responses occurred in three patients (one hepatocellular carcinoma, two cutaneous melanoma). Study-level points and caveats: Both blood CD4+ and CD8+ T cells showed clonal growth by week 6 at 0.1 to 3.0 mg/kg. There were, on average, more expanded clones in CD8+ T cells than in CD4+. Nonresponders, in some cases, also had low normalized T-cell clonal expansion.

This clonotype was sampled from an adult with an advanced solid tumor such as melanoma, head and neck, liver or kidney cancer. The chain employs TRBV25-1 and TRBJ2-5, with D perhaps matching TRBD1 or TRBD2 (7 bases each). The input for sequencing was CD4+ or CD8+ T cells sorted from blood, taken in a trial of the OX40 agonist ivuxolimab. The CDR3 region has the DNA TGTGCCAGCAGTATGACAGGGACTAAAGAGACCCAGTACTTC. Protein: CASSMTGTKETQYF.